These 26 T cell receptor beta chains share one sample of origin, sequenced in a study of blood T cells in healthy people across ages. A second PCR, run for about 7 to 11 cycles, used a sample-barcoded 5' primer plus a J-beta primer mix. TCRdb independently ran MiXCR on the 5' RACE reads; one entry per CDR3 protein. The sample contains around 870,000 distinct CDR3 sequences, 29% of which appear only once. The sequenced material came from blood. These receptors all stem from a woman of 80 years or more in good health.

This clonotype was picked up a small number of times. The CDR3 loop reads CASSSASGGAGGAYGYTF. In nucleotides, the CDR3 is TGTGCCAGCAGTTCAGCCTCGGGGGGCGCGGGGGGCGCTTATGGCTACACCTTC. The rearrangement joins TRBV6-5 to TRBJ1-2; D perhaps matches TRBD1 (6 bases). The CDR3 sequence is 18 residues long. CDR1 and CDR2 from the germline V gene are MNHEY and SVGAGI. Deletions cut 4 bases from V and 5 bases from J, with 26 bases between.

This clonotype occurred once. The chain employs TRBV20-1 and TRBJ2-1; D possibly corresponds to TRBD1 (6 bases). Judging by the DNA end, TRBJ2-7 fits better; the J call may be wrong. The CDR3 runs 13 residues. Germline V gives CDR1 DFQATT, CDR2 SNEGSKA (reference sequence). This chain's CDR3 is CSARGNGQNEQYF. The CDR3 DNA follows: TGCAGTGCTAGAGGGAATGGACAGAATGAGCAGTACTTC.

In its sample, this clonotype was seen many times. Written as DNA, the CDR3 is TGTGCCAGCTCCCCGGCCCTAGCGGGTGAGCAGTACTTC. This gives the protein CASSPALAGEQYF. The rearrangement uses TRBV18 and TRBJ2-7; 8 bases line up with TRBD2. Germline CDR1 is KGHSH and CDR2 is LQKENI. With V trimmed by 6 bases and J by 7 bases, 8 bases remained unmatched. This CDR3 is built from 13 residues.

At least ten counts were recorded for this clonotype. This chain uses TRBV7-2 with TRBJ2-5, with 7 bases matching TRBD1. Trimming took 5 bases from V and 3 from J; bases not matched to a gene: 6. The V gene's germline CDR1 is SGHTA and CDR2 FQGNSA. The CDR3 is 14 amino acids. This chain's CDR3 is CASSRSDREETQYF. Written as DNA, the CDR3 is TGTGCCAGCAGCCGATCCGACAGGGAAGAGACCCAGTACTTC.

On this clonotype itself: One base away lies a much larger clone, so this may be a sequencing read error. V gene TRBV9 combines with J gene TRBJ2-5, with 7 bases identical to TRBD1. Near its end, the DNA agrees better with TRBJ2-1, so the J call may be wrong. The germline gives CDR1 SGDLS, CDR2 YYNGEE. The CDR3 is made up of 15 amino acids. DNA of the CDR3: TGTGCCAGCAGCCTAGGGGGACAGTTCCAAGAGACCCAGTTCTTC. Translated: CASSLGGQFQETQFF.

The chain is built from TRBV6-2 or TRBV6-3 and TRBJ2-7; perhaps D is TRBD1 or TRBD2 (7 bases each). This CDR3 is built from 15 residues. The germline V and J ends were trimmed by 4 bases and 1 base, with 14 bases remaining between them. Germline V CDR1 and CDR2: MNHEY, SVGEGT. CDR3 nucleotide sequence: TGTGCCAGCAGTTCCTGGGAGGGACAGTCCTACGAGCAGTACTTC. Translated, it gives CASSSWEGQSYEQYF.

The chain employs TRBV6-2 or TRBV6-3 and TRBJ2-5; TRBD2 matches at 12 bases. The J call may be in error: the DNA end matches TRBJ2-7 better. This CDR3 region has 17 residues. In germline, CDR1 is MNHEY, CDR2 SVGEGT. CDR3 in amino acids: CASSYSRLAGDFYEQYF. CDR3 nucleotides: TGTGCCAGCAGTTACTCGAGACTAGCGGGAGATTTCTACGAGCAGTACTTC.

Comments on this clonotype: The junction differs from germline at one of its ends, possibly a read error. The gene calls are TRBV10-3 and TRBJ1-2; D is uncertain. CDR1 and CDR2 from the germline V gene are ENHRY and SYGVKD. The CDR3 runs 15 residues. The CDR3 bases are TGTGCCGTCAGTGAGTCGGTCGTCCTAAACTATGGCTACACCTTC. It yields the protein CAVSESVVLNYGYTF.

The chain combines TRBV28 with TRBJ2-7; D tentatively fits TRBD1 or TRBD2 (7 bases each). The V end was cut by 4 bases, the J end by 2 bases, with 15 bases between. Germline V gives CDR1 MDHEN, CDR2 SYDVKM. This CDR3 has 15 residues. The CDR3 loop reads CASSSGGQYTYEQYF. CDR3 coding DNA: TGTGCCAGCAGTTCGGGGGGACAGTACACCTACGAGCAGTACTTC.

The chain has TRBV10-3 and TRBJ2-1, with 8 positions matching TRBD2. The CDR3 is 12 residues long. V dropped 4 bases and J dropped 10; count of bases not matched to a gene: 3. Looked up from germline, CDR1 is ENHRY and CDR2 is SYGVKD. The CDR3 reads CAISGTSGEQFF. CDR3 bases: TGTGCCATCAGTGGAACTAGCGGAGAGCAGTTCTTC.

This clonotype has a handful of counts. Given a much more abundant clone one base away, this may be a read error. V is TRBV20-1 and J is TRBJ2-5; 8 bases map to TRBD1. CDR1 is DFQATT, CDR2 SNEGSKA, per germline (reference sequence). This CDR3 comprises 16 residues. The J segment lost 11 bases and the V segment lost 1 base, leaving 18 bases of the junction unmatched. CDR3 in DNA: TGCAGTGCTAGAGGAAGGGACAGGCTACAATACAATGAGCAGTACTTC. Encoded protein: CSARGRDRLQYNEQYF.

Here the CDR3 DNA reads TGTGCCAGCAGCTTAACTAGCGGGGGGGCCTTTTCCTACAATGAGCAGTTCTTC. It codes for CASSLTSGGAFSYNEQFF. V and J are TRBV7-3 and TRBJ2-1; 11 nucleotides match TRBD2. This CDR3 spans 18 amino acids. Germline V gene sequence: CDR1 SGHTA, CDR2 FQGTGA. V lost 0 bases and J lost 1; bases outside the gene matches: 5.

The rearrangement uses TRBV19 and TRBJ1-2; D remains unclear. V lost 3 bases and J lost 2, with 13 bases in between. Germline V gene lookup returns CDR1 LNHDA and CDR2 SQIVND (reference sequence). The CDR3 length is 15 residues. CDR3 region: CASSMDRGPNYGYTF. The CDR3, as DNA: TGTGCCAGTAGTATGGATCGGGGTCCCAACTATGGCTACACCTTC.

The chain employs TRBV19 and TRBJ2-5, with 9 bases lining up with TRBD1. Unmatched junction bases numbered 13, after V lost 3 bases and J lost 11 bases. The CDR3 sequence is 15 residues long. Germline CDR1 and CDR2: LNHDA and SQIVND (reference sequence). DNA for the CDR3: TGTGCCAGTAGTATTGGGACAGGGCGCCACAATGAGCAGTACTTC. This sequence encodes CASSIGTGRHNEQYF.

This clonotype was counted a few times. The V call is TRBV28, the J call TRBJ1-5; 9 bases line up with TRBD1. The V gene end was trimmed by 2 bases and the J gene end by 6 bases; junction bases not matched to a gene: 11. The CDR3 has 17 amino acids. In germline, CDR1 is MDHEN, CDR2 SYDVKM. This chain's CDR3 is CASSLISGQGLSQPQHF. In DNA, the CDR3 is TGTGCCAGCAGTTTAATCTCGGGACAGGGACTTAGTCAGCCCCAGCATTTT.

This clonotype was detected many times. The chain carries TRBV9 and TRBJ2-5; TRBD1 agrees at 7 bases. The CDR3 sequence is 15 residues long. V lost 4 bases to trimming and J lost 2 bases; unmatched junction nucleotides: 8. The V gene's germline CDR1 is SGDLS and CDR2 YYNGEE. DNA for the CDR3: TGTGCCAGCAGCCCTTGGACAGGTCCTCAAGAGACCCAGTACTTC. Protein: CASSPWTGPQETQYF.

This clonotype was seen at least ten times. The chain carries TRBV9 and TRBJ2-1; 8 bases agree with TRBD1. Germline trimming cut 4 bases from V and 14 bases from J; bases unmatched to any gene: 14. The length of the CDR3 is 14 residues. Germline CDR1 and CDR2: SGDLS and YYNGEE. CDR3 region: CASSPPPPGQVKFF. CDR3 in DNA: TGTGCCAGCAGCCCCCCTCCTCCGGGACAGGTTAAGTTCTTC.

This clonotype was recorded a few times. The chain uses TRBV5-5 and TRBJ1-1; TRBD1 is a possible D gene (5 bases). Trimming took 1 base from V and 1 from J, leaving 17 bases between them. Looked up from germline, CDR1 is SGHKS and CDR2 is YYEKEE (reference sequence). The CDR3 covers 17 residues. Here the CDR3 DNA reads TGTGCCAGCAGCTTGAATCCCACCGTGGGACGGAACACTGAAGCTTTCTTT. The encoded protein is CASSLNPTVGRNTEAFF. The entire variable domain, with the rest obtained from reference TRBV5-5 and TRBJ1-1, is as follows: DAGVTQSPTHLIKTRGQQVTLRCSPISGHKSVSWYQQVLGQGPQFIFQYYEKEERGRGNFPDRFSARQFPNYSSELNVNALLLGDSALYLCASSLNPTVGRNTEAFFGQGTRLTVV.

CDR3 nucleotides: TGTGCCAGCAGCCCGGGGGGAGCGGGGGCAGATACGCAGTATTTT. Amino acid sequence: CASSPGGAGADTQYF. The V call is TRBV7-2, the J call TRBJ2-3, with TRBD2 matching 8 bases. Trimming at V came to 5 bases and at J to 4 bases, leaving 8 bases not matched to a gene. Germline loops: CDR1 SGHTA, CDR2 FQGNSA. The CDR3 loop spans 15 amino acids. The complete variable domain, with remaining parts taken from reference TRBV7-2 and TRBJ2-3, reads GAGVSQSPSNKVTEKGKDVELRCDPISGHTALYWYRQSLGQGLEFLIYFQGNSAPDKSGLPSDRFSAERTGGSVSTLTIQRTQQEDSAVYLCASSPGGAGADTQYFGPGTRLTVL.

This clonotype was seen at least ten times. The chain employs TRBV18 and TRBJ2-1; 7 bases are shared with TRBD2. Germline CDR1 KGHSH, CDR2 LQKENI. The junction had 7 bases not matched to a gene; V was cut back by 6 bases and J by 5 bases. The CDR3 runs to 14 residues. Written as DNA, the CDR3 is TGTGCCAGCTCGTGGACTAGAGACCACAATGAGCAGTTCTTC. It is translated as CASSWTRDHNEQFF.

At least ten counts were recorded for this clonotype. The chain is built from TRBV15 and TRBJ1-6; 8 bases map to TRBD1. CDR3 length: 14 amino acids. V was pared by 8 bases and J by 6 bases, with 6 bases of the junction left unmatched. The V gene's germline CDR1 is LNHNV and CDR2 YYDKDF (reference sequence). CDR3 in amino acids: CATGRDRSNSPLHF. The CDR3 coding sequence is TGTGCCACCGGCCGGGACAGGAGTAATTCACCCCTCCACTTT.

V gene TRBV7-6 combines with J gene TRBJ2-2; D gene uncertain. This CDR3 has 14 residues. The V gene's germline CDR1 is SGHVS and CDR2 FNYEAQ. The ends were cut back, 3 bases at V and 4 bases at J, with 9 bases in the middle. CDR3 DNA sequence: TGTGCCAGCAGCTTTTCTACCCTCACCGGGGAGCTGTTTTTT. This sequence encodes CASSFSTLTGELFF.

This clonotype was seen ten or more times. The V gene is TRBV6-2 or TRBV6-3, the J gene TRBJ2-5; 9 positions match TRBD1. V lost 2 bases, J lost 5 bases, and 6 bases stayed unmatched. Germline CDR1 reads MNHEY; CDR2 reads SVGEGT. This CDR3 has 15 residues. The chain's CDR3 is CASSYNRGLLETQYF. CDR3 bases: TGTGCCAGCAGTTACAACAGGGGGCTTCTCGAGACCCAGTACTTC.

J is TRBJ1-1 and V is TRBV20-1; D perhaps matches TRBD1 (5 bases). The CDR3 loop spans 14 amino acids. Deletions cut 6 bases from V and 2 bases from J, with 16 bases between. CDR1 and CDR2 from the germline V gene are DFQATT and SNEGSKA (reference sequence). The DNA of the CDR3 is TGCAGTGCCAAACCGCCAGGGCTAAACACTGAAGCTTTCTTT. Its protein is CSAKPPGLNTEAFF.

This clonotype was detected only once. A read error may produce the germline difference seen at one junction end. The chain joins TRBV10-3 to TRBJ2-7; possibly TRBD1 for D (6 bases). The end of the DNA fits TRBJ2-5 better, so the J call may be wrong. This CDR3 has 14 amino acids. Germline values: CDR1 ENHRY, CDR2 SYGVKD. The CDR3 DNA is TGTGTCATCAATCAGGGGTCCCTCCGGGAGACCCAGTACTTC. It translates to CVINQGSLRETQYF.

For this clonotype: A junction end diverges from the germline sequence, so it may reflect a read error. This chain links TRBV7-2 with TRBJ2-7, with D perhaps TRBD2 (5 bases). The J call may be faulty, since TRBJ2-5 better matches the DNA end. The CDR3 loop spans 14 amino acids. CDR1 and CDR2 (germline): SGHTA, FQGNSA. This chain's CDR3 is CACSLAGSGETQYF. CDR3 nucleotide sequence: TGTGCCTGCAGCTTAGCTGGGAGTGGAGAGACCCAGTACTTC.